This T cell receptor beta chain appears in the sequencing data of a study of spatial heterogeneity in lung cancer. Study-level points and caveats: It was found that expanded intratumoral alpha and beta TCR counts tracked tumor mutation counts. Ubiquitous and regional expanded TCR counts mirrored ubiquitous and regional nonsynonymous mutation counts, respectively.

TCRdb passed the 5' RACE reads through MiXCR, listing each CDR3 protein once. The sample lists 9,500 to 12,000 distinct CDR3 sequences; 7.5% to 9% were seen once. The time point denotes: sample taken at primary tumor resection. From tumor, nontumor lung or frozen PBMC, whole RNA was taken unsorted for sequencing. This clonotype was seen ten or more times. Its antigen is currently unknown. V was trimmed by 5 bases and J by 7 bases, leaving 15 bases between them. Germline V gives CDR1 SGHTA, CDR2 FQGNSA. CDR3 size: 14 residues. The receptor comes from a female donor with early-stage non-small cell lung cancer. The material was lung tumor tissue, obtained at surgery. This chain links TRBV7-2 with TRBJ2-1; D may correspond to TRBD1 or TRBD2 (5 bases each). CDR3 residues: CASSRPGPGNEQFF. DNA of the CDR3: TGTGCCAGCAGCCGACCGGGACCAGGGAATGAGCAGTTCTTC.